The 10 T cell receptor beta chains in this list originate from one sample, sequenced in a study of blood T cell repertoires in COVID-19. Here immunoSEQ multiplex PCR was the method, and the copy in TCRdb shows in-frame clones only, minus some. The sample lists roughly 200,000 clones; about 81% were seen once. Source material: peripheral blood. Receptor source: a woman of 80 years or more with COVID-19, enrolled during active disease.

There are a few counts of this clone. The CDR3 nucleotides are TGTGCCAGCAGTCCCGGGACAGTCGGGCAAGAGACCCAGTACTTC. Translated, it gives CASSPGTVGQETQYF. J is TRBJ2-5 and V is TRBV27; 7 bases are shared with TRBD1. Germline lookup yields CDR1 MNHEY and CDR2 SMNVEV (reference sequence). The CDR3 length is 15 residues. Trimming cost V 5 bases and J 2 bases; bases outside gene matches: 8.

The chain couples TRBV29-1 to TRBJ2-7, with 8 nucleotides matching TRBD1. CDR1 is SQVTM, CDR2 ANQGSEA, per germline. The CDR3 is made up of 13 amino acids. V lost 6 bases and J lost 0; bases outside the gene matches: 4. The CDR3 reads CSVGQGFSYEQYF. CDR3 DNA: TGCAGCGTAGGACAGGGTTTCTCCTACGAGCAGTACTTC.

V usage is TRBV7-8 and J usage is TRBJ1-3; 7 bases map to TRBD1. This CDR3 contains 13 residues. CDR1 is SGHVS, CDR2 FQNEAQ, per germline. The CDR3 region is CASKQGSGNTIYF. The CDR3 coding sequence is TGTGCTTCCAAACAGGGGTCTGGAAACACCATATATTTT.

The chain is built from TRBV27 and TRBJ1-4; TRBD1 agrees at 11 bases. The trim removed 5 bases at V and 8 bases at J, leaving 7 bases unmatched. Germline loops: CDR1 MNHEY, CDR2 SMNVEV (reference sequence). The CDR3 is made up of 15 amino acids. The CDR3 protein is CASSPWTGGDEKLFF. CDR3 DNA sequence: TGTGCCAGCAGTCCTTGGACAGGGGGCGACGAAAAACTGTTTTTT.

This sequence joins TRBV27 and TRBJ1-6; the D gene is possibly TRBD1 (6 bases). The CDR3 loop spans 18 amino acids. V was clipped by 4 bases and J by 2 bases, with 18 bases between them. CDR1 and CDR2 (germline): MNHEY, SMNVEV (reference sequence). This CDR3 is CASSSYPDRRPYNSPLHF. For the CDR3, the DNA is TGTGCCAGCAGTTCATACCCCGACAGGAGGCCCTATAATTCACCCCTCCACTTT.

The sample holds many counts of this clone. The chain couples TRBV28 to TRBJ2-7; 7 positions match TRBD1. Germline CDR1 and CDR2: MDHEN and SYDVKM. V lost 6 bases to trimming and J lost 2 bases; unmatched junction nucleotides: 7. There are 14 residues in the CDR3. CDR3 in amino acids: CASSLTGSTYEQYF. In DNA, the CDR3 is TGTGCCAGCAGCCTGACAGGGTCCACCTACGAGCAGTACTTC.

The DNA of the CDR3 is TGTGCCAGCAGTGCCTCTAACTATGGCTACACCTTC. It encodes CASSASNYGYTF. V usage is TRBV25-1 and J usage is TRBJ1-2; unclear D gene. The germline CDR1 and CDR2 sequences are MGHDK and SYGVNS. CDR3 length equals 12 residues. Trimming shortened V by 4 bases and J by 0 bases, and 3 bases separated the two germline ends.

This rearrangement joins TRBV6-6 to TRBJ1-2; D is perhaps TRBD1 (6 bases). The length of the CDR3 is 14 residues. The germline V gene has CDR1 MNHNY and CDR2 SVGAGI (reference sequence). V gave up 2 bases and J gave up 4 bases, with 11 bases separating them. The CDR3 here is CASSYPQGFYGYTF. CDR3 DNA sequence: TGTGCCAGCAGTTACCCACAGGGATTCTATGGCTACACCTTC.

The chain links TRBV19 to TRBJ1-3; TRBD1 aligns across 11 bases. The CDR3 length is 15 residues. V lost 9 bases to trimming and J lost 2 bases; unmatched junction nucleotides: 6. Per germline, CDR1 LNHDA and CDR2 SQIVND (reference sequence). The CDR3 nucleotides read TGTGCCAGCGCGGACAGGGGGCACGCTGGAAACACCATATATTTT. This codes for CASADRGHAGNTIYF.

V gene TRBV4-3 combines with J gene TRBJ1-2; D uncertain. Germline V gene lookup returns CDR1 LGHNA and CDR2 YSLEER. The CDR3 spans 13 residues. Trimming took off 0 bases at V and 3 bases at J, with 5 bases between the two ends. The CDR3 region has the DNA TGCGCCAGCAGCCAAGACACTTACTATGGCTACACCTTC. As protein: CASSQDTYYGYTF.